The subject of this entry is one T cell receptor beta chain. Authors' analysis steps: Reference gene primer amplification in the assay estimated nucleated cell counts. The data were produced by immunoSEQ multiplex PCR, yet TCRdb's version contains in-frame clones alone and is incomplete. V and J calls and clone size are given by that table; D and trimming were obtained from the DNA. The data contain some 200,000 clones, about nine tenths of them singletons. This record belongs to a study of blood T cell repertoires in COVID-19. Overall study context: Both acute and convalescent COVID-19 samples were obtained from the United States, Italy and Spain. Nucleic acid was either cDNA or gDNA, and it came from T cells, B-cell-depleted T cells, or PBMCs.

Clinical history as reported by participants underpinned cohort assignment. CDR3 length equals 11 residues. Germline lookup yields CDR1 SNHLY and CDR2 FYNNEI. V shed 8 bases and J shed 3 bases, with 7 bases lying between them. This chain links TRBV2 with TRBJ1-1, with D possibly being TRBD1 (5 bases). This clonotype originated in a woman aged 25 to 39 who had recovered from COVID-19. The sequenced material came from PBMCs or T cells enriched from blood (not recorded which). DNA of the CDR3: TGTGCCAGCGGGGGGGACACTGAAGCTTTCTTT. Translating it yields CASGGDTEAFF.